This record concerns one T cell receptor (beta chain) sequence. Original processing notes: Researchers report that nucleated cell counts were estimated from reference gene primer amplification. Profiling relied on immunoSEQ multiplex PCR, and the TCRdb table lists in-frame clones only, not all of them. Clonal size and the V and J genes are those of that table, whereas D and trimming came from the DNA. The data hold about 260,000 clones, with 85% to 90% observed a single time. This sample stems from a study of blood T cell repertoires in COVID-19. Study as a whole: Donors in the United States, Italy and Spain gave samples during acute or convalescent COVID-19. The cDNA or gDNA used as material had been derived from T cells, B-cell-depleted T cells, or PBMCs.

V gave up 5 bases and J gave up 0 bases; unmatched junction bases: 3. CDR1 is MNHNY, CDR2 SVGAGI, per germline (reference sequence). This CDR3 spans 15 amino acids. The chain recombines TRBV6-6 with TRBJ2-2; 7 bases are shared with TRBD1. The sequenced sample was peripheral blood. The sequence was collected from a woman aged 40 to 50 who had recovered from COVID-19. CDR3 region: CASSPTGTNTGELFF. For the CDR3, the DNA is TGTGCCAGCAGTCCGACAGGGACGAACACCGGGGAGCTGTTTTTT.